Listed below are T cell receptor beta chains from one sample, sequenced in a study of PD-1 blockade in mismatch repair-deficient tumors. Clones were sequenced by immunoSEQ multiplex PCR, and TCRdb holds only the in-frame ones, with some missing. The table has some 48,000 clones, approximately 81% seen once. The specimen was peripheral blood, collected approximately 18 weeks after starting pembrolizumab. All receptors derive from an adult with mismatch repair-deficient cancer. The CDR3 runs from the conserved cysteine through the conserved F or W. D genes are given only for firm matches. A row's size may be missing; if present it is once, few, many or a size class.

V gene	CDR3 length	D gene	J gene	clone size	CDR3 DNA	CDR3 protein
TRBV7-2	12	.	TRBJ2-3	.	TGTGCCAGCAGCACGTACACAGATACGCAGTATTTT	CASSTYTDTQYF
TRBV15	17	TRBD2	TRBJ2-1	.	TGTGCCACCAGCGTCCTTAGCGGGCCCTTTAGCGGAAATGAGCAGTTCTTC	CATSVLSGPFSGNEQFF
TRBV10-1	16	.	TRBJ1-5	few	TGCGCCAGCAGTGAGTCGGCCAGGGTGAGGGATCAGCCCCAGCATTTT	CASSESARVRDQPQHF
TRBV9	12	.	TRBJ1-3	.	TGTGCCAGCACCGGGGCTGGAAACACCATATATTTT	CASTGAGNTIYF
TRBV5-4	14	TRBD2	TRBJ2-1	.	TGTGCCAGCGTCCTAGCGGGAGGACCCAATGAGCAGTTCTTC	CASVLAGGPNEQFF
TRBV19	17	.	TRBJ2-2	.	TGTGCCAGTAGTATTTTGTTGACAGAATCGTCCCCCGGGGAGCTGTTTTTT	CASSILLTESSPGELFF
TRBV29-1	13	TRBD1	TRBJ1-2	.	TGCAGCGTTCGACAGGGGGCGGGCTATGGCTACACCTTC	CSVRQGAGYGYTF
TRBV6-1	14	.	TRBJ1-1	.	TGTGCCAGCAGTAGCAGGGCGGTGAACACTGAAGCTTTCTTT	CASSSRAVNTEAFF
TRBV29-1	13	TRBD2	TRBJ2-3	.	TGCAGCGTTCCGGGACTAAACACAGATACGCAGTATTTT	CSVPGLNTDTQYF
TRBV7-3	13	TRBD2	TRBJ2-5	.	TGTGCCAGCAGCTTCGGGGAGGGGGAGACCCAGTACTTC	CASSFGEGETQYF
TRBV7-2	13	.	TRBJ2-7	.	TGTGCCAGCAGCTATATAGCCGCCTACGAGCAGTACTTC	CASSYIAAYEQYF
TRBV7-7	13	TRBD1	TRBJ1-1	.	TGTGCTAGCAGCCGTGGACAGGGTACTGAAGCTTTCTTT	CASSRGQGTEAFF
TRBV5-8	14	.	TRBJ1-1	few	TGTGCCAGCAACCTCGTCTTAGGTGACACTGAAGCTTTCTTT	CASNLVLGDTEAFF
TRBV6-6	14	TRBD1	TRBJ1-2	.	TGTGCCAGCAGCGGACAGGTCTCTAACTATGGCTACACCTTC	CASSGQVSNYGYTF
TRBV6-1	14	.	TRBJ1-2	.	TGTGCCAGCCCGCTCCCCGAGGCCAGCGGCGGCTACACCTTC	CASPLPEASGGYTF
TRBV19	15	.	TRBJ2-5	.	TGTGCCAGTAGCCCGGGGACGAAAGGCTGGGAGACCCAGTACTTC	CASSPGTKGWETQYF
TRBV5-1	14	TRBD1	TRBJ2-7	.	TGCGCCAGCAGCTTGGGACAGGGGGCCTACGAGCAGTACTTC	CASSLGQGAYEQYF
TRBV5-1	14	TRBD1	TRBJ2-1	.	TGCGCCAGCAGCGAGCTACAGGGGGCCGATGAGCAGTTCTTC	CASSELQGADEQFF
TRBV5-1	15	TRBD1	TRBJ2-2	.	TGCGCCAGCAGCTTGGAGGACAGGGATACCGGGGAGCTGTTTTTT	CASSLEDRDTGELFF
TRBV10-3	14	.	TRBJ2-5	.	TGTGCCATCAGTGAGTCAACAGGGATGGAGACCCAGTACTTC	CAISESTGMETQYF
TRBV10-3	15	TRBD2	TRBJ2-3	.	TGTGCCATCAGGGAAGCGGGAGGGGACACAGATACGCAGTATTTT	CAIREAGGDTDTQYF
TRBV7-9	15	.	TRBJ1-2	medium-sized	TGTGCCAGCAGCTGGGGATCAGGGAGTAACTATGGCTACACCTTC	CASSWGSGSNYGYTF
TRBV29-1	14	.	TRBJ1-3	once	TGCAGCGTTGAAGAAGTTATATCTGGAAACACCATATATTTT	CSVEEVISGNTIYF
TRBV7-8	14	TRBD1	TRBJ1-3	.	TGTGCCAGCAGCACAGGGGTGGCTGGAAACACCATATATTTT	CASSTGVAGNTIYF
TRBV7-2	15	.	TRBJ1-1	.	TGTGCCAGCAGCCCCCCAGGAGGGATCGGCACTGAAGCTTTCTTT	CASSPPGGIGTEAFF
TRBV7-9	16	.	TRBJ2-5	.	TGTGCCAGCAGCTTATACCCGGCGTGGGACGCAGAGACCCAGTACTTC	CASSLYPAWDAETQYF
TRBV19	11	.	TRBJ1-2	few	TGTGCCAGTAGCCGGGGACCAGGCTACACCTTC	CASSRGPGYTF
TRBV29-1	16	.	TRBJ2-4	.	TGCAGCGTGCGCACACTAAACTGGAGGGCCAAAAACATTCAGTACTTC	CSVRTLNWRAKNIQYF
TRBV5-4	15	.	TRBJ1-3	.	TGTGCCAGCAGCTTGGTGGGGAGTCGAGGAAACACCATATATTTT	CASSLVGSRGNTIYF
TRBV11-2	17	.	TRBJ1-2	once	TGTGCCAGCACCAAGGGCCCCACAGGGTTCTCCCTCTATGGCTACACCTTC	CASTKGPTGFSLYGYTF
TRBV5-4	16	.	TRBJ2-3	.	TGTGCCAGCAGTTTTCGGATGCTCGCGAGCACAGATACGCAGTATTTT	CASSFRMLASTDTQYF
TRBV7-9	13	.	TRBJ2-5	.	TGTGCCAGCAGCTTAGAGCCACTAGAGACCCAGTACTTC	CASSLEPLETQYF
TRBV7-2	14	.	TRBJ2-3	.	TGTGCCAGCAGCATGGGACACCGGCCGGATACGCAGTATTTT	CASSMGHRPDTQYF
TRBV7-3	15	.	TRBJ2-5	few	TGTGCCAGCAGCTTCGGCCCCAGCGGCCAAGAGACCCAGTACTTC	CASSFGPSGQETQYF
TRBV19	15	TRBD1	TRBJ2-7	.	TGTGCCAGTAGTCCCCGGACAGGGGGGTTTTACGAGCAGTACTTC	CASSPRTGGFYEQYF
TRBV6-5	15	.	TRBJ2-7	.	TGTGCCAGCATTCCCCAAACCAGGTTCAGTCACGAGCAGTACTTC	CASIPQTRFSHEQYF
TRBV19	14	.	TRBJ2-2	.	TGTGCCAGTAGTCTACTACTTTACACCGGGGAGCTGTTTTTT	CASSLLLYTGELFF
TRBV5-4	14	TRBD2	TRBJ2-3	.	TGTGCCAGCAGCCCCCCTGGGGGGGAGGATACGCAGTATTTT	CASSPPGGEDTQYF